This T cell receptor (beta chain) is drawn from a study of T cells in Graves' hyperthyroidism and ophthalmopathy. Patients aged 18 to 65 with hyperthyroidism were newly diagnosed, with duration under 2 months. The source material, RNA transcripts, was used to amplify TCR beta CDR3 regions. A first-round RT-PCR of the TCR CDR3 used the HTBI primer set. TCRdb reprocessed the multiplex PCR reads with MiXCR, giving one entry per CDR3 protein. The sample records approximately 430,000 distinct CDR3 sequences, 15% to 18% being singletons. The germline gives CDR1 DFQATT, CDR2 SNEGSKA (reference sequence). Trimming took off 1 base at V and 0 bases at J, with 10 bases between the two ends. CDR3 length: 16 residues. This clonotype was observed a handful of times.

The sequence was collected from a woman aged 18-29 years with Graves' hyperthyroidism. The sample consisted of blood. The chain combines TRBV20-1 with TRBJ1-6; D remains unclear. This CDR3 is CSARGTPSSYNSPLHF. The CDR3 nucleotides are TGCAGTGCTAGAGGCACACCGAGCTCCTATAATTCACCCCTCCACTTT.